The sequence of this TCR beta chain was determined in a study of OX40 agonist ivuxolimab in advanced cancers. Regarding the study as a whole: By week 6 at 0.1 to 3.0 mg/kg, blood CD4+ and CD8+ T cells had expanded clonally. Normalized T-cell clonal expansion was also low in a subset of nonresponders. Near-lowest levels of clonal expansion characterized partial responders at 0.1-3.0 mg/kg. Expanded clones were, on average, more numerous in CD8+ T cells than in CD4+.

With respect to this clone: No antigen is known for it.

Sequenced by immunoSEQ multiplex PCR; TCRdb stores in-frame clones only, minus some. The sample contains about 60,000 clones, around 83% of which appear only once. CDR3 length equals 12 residues. Germline V gene data show CDR1 as MDHEN and CDR2 as SYDVKM. With 7 bases removed from V and 0 bases from J, the gap between germline ends came to 6 bases. The sequenced sample was CD4+ or CD8+ T cells sorted from blood, obtained in a trial of the OX40 agonist ivuxolimab. The TCR comes from an adult with an advanced solid tumor such as melanoma, head and neck, liver or kidney cancer. The chain has TRBV28 and TRBJ1-2, with D hard to call. The CDR3 DNA follows: TGTGCCAGCAAAAGGACTAACTATGGCTACACCTTC. It encodes CASKRTNYGYTF.